This passage covers 10 T cell receptor beta chains from one sample sequenced in a study of blood T cell repertoires in COVID-19. Produced via immunoSEQ multiplex PCR; TCRdb's table is partial and in-frame only. The sample holds about 230,000 clones, 65% to 90% seen once. The sample comprised peripheral blood. The receptors come from a woman in her 40s who had recovered from COVID-19.

This rearrangement joins TRBV7-9 to TRBJ1-4; 9 positions match TRBD1. Trimming removed 5 bases from V and 8 bases from J; junction bases left unmatched: 6. This CDR3 contains 14 residues. Germline V CDR1 and CDR2: SEHNR, FQNEAQ (reference sequence). CDR3 bases: TGTGCCAGCAGCACGGGACAGGGAGGGGAAAAACTGTTTTTT. Protein: CASSTGQGGEKLFF.

There are a few counts of this clone. The rearrangement uses TRBV7-2 and TRBJ2-5; D uncertain. The length of the CDR3 is 13 residues. In germline, CDR1 is SGHTA, CDR2 FQGNSA. Between the trimmed V and J ends, which lost 4 bases and 1 base, there was a span of 7 bases. In nucleotides, the CDR3 is TGTGCCAGCAGCTCAGACATCCAAGAGACCCAGTACTTC. This gives the protein CASSSDIQETQYF.

The CDR3 reads CASAGLRGTEAFF. The CDR3, as DNA: TGCGCCAGTGCGGGACTCCGAGGGACTGAAGCTTTCTTT. The rearrangement uses TRBV5-1 and TRBJ1-1; tentative D call: TRBD1 (5 bases). CDR1 SGHRS and CDR2 YFSETQ come from the germline V gene. V shed 8 bases and J shed 5 bases, with 16 bases lying between them. This CDR3 is built from 13 residues.

V usage is TRBV24-1 and J usage is TRBJ2-7; no definite D call. The CDR3 runs to 15 residues. Trimming cost V 9 bases and J 3 bases, with 20 bases left between them. Germline CDR1 KGHDR, CDR2 SFDVKD. This CDR3 reads CATRPVQRILYEQYF. CDR3 in DNA: TGTGCCACCCGACCCGTCCAGAGGATACTCTACGAGCAGTACTTC.

V and J are TRBV5-5 and TRBJ2-7; a weak D match, TRBD1 (6 bases). From germline, CDR1 is SGHKS and CDR2 YYEKEE (reference sequence). Trimming cost V 0 bases and J 3 bases, with 10 bases left between them. The CDR3 extends over 14 amino acids. CDR3 protein: CASSLVGGNYEQYF. For the CDR3, the DNA is TGTGCCAGCAGCTTGGTTGGGGGCAACTACGAGCAGTACTTC.

The chain joins TRBV2 to TRBJ1-2; D perhaps matches TRBD1 (5 bases). The CDR3 loop spans 12 amino acids. V shed 6 bases and J shed 4 bases, with 9 bases lying between them. Germline V gives CDR1 SNHLY, CDR2 FYNNEI. The chain's CDR3 is CASRIGVYGYTF. CDR3 nucleotides: TGTGCCAGCAGGATAGGGGTCTATGGCTACACCTTC.

V usage is TRBV18 and J usage is TRBJ2-2, with D possibly being TRBD2 (6 bases). This CDR3 is 17 amino acids long. The V gene's germline CDR1 is KGHSH and CDR2 LQKENI. V lost 4 bases and J 1 base, leaving 16 bases between the germline ends. The CDR3 coding sequence is TGTGCCAGCTCACTTGAAGTGATTAGCGGGAACACCGGGGAGCTGTTTTTT. It yields the protein CASSLEVISGNTGELFF.

This clone was observed once. The rearrangement joins TRBV3-1 (or the pseudogene TRBV3-2) to TRBJ2-7; the D gene is possibly TRBD2 (6 bases). The CDR3 totals 14 residues. Germline values: CDR1 LGHDT, CDR2 YNNKEL (reference sequence). V shed 3 bases and J shed 2 bases, with 11 bases lying between them. CDR3 residues: CASSHRRAPYEQYF. Written as DNA, the CDR3 is TGTGCCAGCAGCCACCGGAGGGCCCCCTACGAGCAGTACTTC.

The chain uses TRBV6-2 or TRBV6-3 and TRBJ1-1; D gene uncertain. CDR3 length: 14 residues. From germline, CDR1 is MNHEY and CDR2 SVGEGT. V lost 0 bases to trimming and J lost 5 bases, with 10 bases between them. The CDR3 sequence: CASSYSRHGTEAFF. CDR3 DNA sequence: TGTGCCAGCAGTTACTCGAGGCACGGGACTGAAGCTTTCTTT.

The CDR3 protein is CASSSDRAEEFF. As DNA, the CDR3 is TGTGCCAGCAGCTCGGACAGGGCCGAGGAGTTCTTC. J is TRBJ2-1 and V is TRBV11-1; 8 positions agree with TRBD1. In germline, CDR1 is SGHAT, CDR2 FQDESV (reference sequence). Germline trimming cut 4 bases from V and 14 bases from J; bases unmatched to any gene: 7. This CDR3 comprises 12 residues.